One TCR beta chain is described in this entry. This clonotype is characterized as medium-sized (0.01 to 0.1%). There is no known antigen for this receptor. It has no much larger one-base neighbor in the sample; base qualities were not kept. These reads were obtained on an Illumina MiSeq. TCRdb itself trimmed the public reads at Q25 with fastp, ran MiXCR and retained productive beta chains. One record per CDR3 amino acid sequence lists the most common genes and DNA. For this sample the table gives some 10,000 distinct CDR3 sequences, of which about 18% were detected only once. The ten largest account for 1.2% of the sample. The CDR3 runs 14 residues from the cysteine to the phenylalanine. The kept DNA is CDR3 alone, 42 bases in frame from the first base. Based on the germline V gene (reference sequence), the CDR1 and CDR2 sequences are MNHNY and SVGAGI. V was cut back by 8 bases and J by 0 bases, leaving a gap of 13 bases between them.

This specimen comes from a study of liver allograft versus peripheral blood T cells (dated by TCRdb to 2018 to 2020). For the study in its entirety: The study compared the T cell receptor repertoires present in transplanted livers with the repertoires present in the peripheral blood of liver transplant recipients.

Overall study results and their limits: T cell receptor repertoires inside liver allografts were reported to be different from the repertoires detected in peripheral blood.

This receptor was obtained from a human patient who had a liver transplant. After a transplant, some of the T cells may come from the graft donor. This sequence uses TRBV6-6 and TRBJ1-2, with TRBD1 as a weak D call on 6 bases. The CDR3 here reads CASRKGEANYGYTF. The nucleotide sequence is TGTGCCAGCCGGAAGGGGGAGGCTAACTATGGCTACACCTTC.